The TCR beta chain described here comes from a study of cytomegalovirus exposure and HLA in healthy donors. The CDR3 sequence is 16 residues long. The germline CDR1 and CDR2 sequences are SGHNT and YENEEA. Germline trimming cut 5 bases from V and 5 bases from J; bases unmatched to any gene: 9. PCR involved 60 Vbeta and 13 Jbeta primers. Produced via immunoSEQ multiplex PCR; TCRdb's table is partial and in-frame only. The data show about 94,000 clones, about three fifths seen once. V gene TRBV11-3 combines with J gene TRBJ2-3; 11 bases are a match to TRBD2. The TCR sequence derives from a man aged 30 to 45 in good health and CMV-seronegative. Sequenced input: PBMCs. The CDR3 is CASSPGLAGLGDTQYF. CDR3 DNA sequence: TGTGCCAGCAGCCCCGGACTAGCGGGCTTGGGAGATACGCAGTATTTT.